This T cell receptor beta chain was observed in a study of T cells in Graves' hyperthyroidism and ophthalmopathy. Regions amplified from RNA transcripts were the TCR beta CDR3 regions. First-round RT-PCR targeting the TCR CDR3 was performed with the HTBI primer set. From the multiplex PCR reads, TCRdb called clonotypes with MiXCR, one entry per CDR3 protein. Among around 280,000 distinct CDR3 sequences, roughly an eighth were seen once, and the ten largest hold roughly 7.7%. This CDR3 has 15 amino acids. CDR1 SGHRS and CDR2 YFSETQ come from the germline V gene. V trimming: 0 bases; J trimming: 7 bases; junction bases outside the gene matches: 4. This clonotype was seen at least ten times.

The source material was blood. This chain connects TRBV5-1 to TRBJ1-6; 7 bases align to TRBD1. This clonotype was sampled from a middle-aged woman with Graves' hyperthyroidism. CDR3 region: CASSLVGRGNSPLHF. CDR3 coding DNA: TGCGCCAGCAGCTTGGTCGGCAGGGGGAATTCACCCCTCCACTTT. Together with reference TRBV5-1 and TRBJ1-6, the CDR3 gives the full variable domain: KAGVTQTPRYLIKTRGQQVTLSCSPISGHRSVSWYQQTPGQGLQFLFEYFSETQRNKGNFPGRFSGRQFSNSRSEMNVSTLELGDSALYLCASSLVGRGNSPLHFGNGTRLTVT.